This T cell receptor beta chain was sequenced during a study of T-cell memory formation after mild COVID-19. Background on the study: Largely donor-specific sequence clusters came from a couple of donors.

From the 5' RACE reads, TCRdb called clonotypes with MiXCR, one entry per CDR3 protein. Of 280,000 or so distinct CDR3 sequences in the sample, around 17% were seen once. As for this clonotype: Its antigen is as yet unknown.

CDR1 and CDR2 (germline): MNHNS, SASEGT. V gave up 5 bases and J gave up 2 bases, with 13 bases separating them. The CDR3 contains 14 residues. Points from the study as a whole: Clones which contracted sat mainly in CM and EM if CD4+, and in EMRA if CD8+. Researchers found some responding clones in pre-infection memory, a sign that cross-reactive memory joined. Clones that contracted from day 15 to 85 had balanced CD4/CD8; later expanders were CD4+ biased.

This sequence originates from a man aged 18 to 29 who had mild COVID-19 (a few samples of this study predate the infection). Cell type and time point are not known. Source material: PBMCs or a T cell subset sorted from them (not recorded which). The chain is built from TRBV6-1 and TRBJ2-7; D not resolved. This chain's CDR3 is CASSYDRVAYEQYV. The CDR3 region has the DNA TGTGCCAGCAGTTATGACCGGGTCGCCTACGAGCAGTACGTC.